The entry below gives a single T cell receptor beta chain sequence along with its context. The entry originates in a study of blood T cell repertoires in COVID-19. The wider study: Italy, Spain and the United States were the sources of the convalescent and acute COVID-19 samples.

The CDR3 sequence is 15 residues long. Germline V gene data show CDR1 as MNHEY and CDR2 as SVGAGI. Trimming pared 6 bases from V and 0 bases from J, leaving 12 bases between. As processed by the authors: Amplified reference gene primers provided the basis for estimating nucleated cell counts. TCRdb's copy holds only in-frame clones and misses some; the assay was immunoSEQ multiplex PCR. Clone size and V and J calls were adopted from that table, with D and trimming inferred from the DNA. Of 350,000 to 400,000 clones in the sample, 88% were seen once. The clonotype was recovered from a woman under 30 who had recovered from COVID-19. This chain joins TRBV6-5 and TRBJ1-3, with D perhaps TRBD1 (5 bases). Input material: PBMCs or T cells enriched from blood (not recorded which). Written as DNA, the CDR3 is TGTGCCAGCAGAGGCGGGACGGACTCTGGAAACACCATATATTTT. It codes for CASRGGTDSGNTIYF.